This T cell receptor (beta chain) was sequenced in a study of blood T cell repertoires in COVID-19. Study as a whole: COVID-19 samples from acute and convalescent phases originated in the United States, Italy and Spain. Nucleic acid was either cDNA or gDNA, and it came from T cells, B-cell-depleted T cells, or PBMCs.

The V end was cut by 2 bases, the J end by 3 bases, with 10 bases between. Germline CDR1 reads MDHEN; CDR2 reads SYDVKM. The CDR3 is made up of 14 amino acids. Authors' analysis steps: Researchers report that nucleated cell counts were estimated from reference gene primer amplification. Assay: immunoSEQ multiplex PCR; the TCRdb copy retains only in-frame clones and omits some. V and J calls and clone size are as listed in that table; D and trimming were resolved from the DNA. The repertoire holds roughly 440,000 clones, with more than 70% as singletons. Sequenced sample: peripheral blood. The receptor's source is a woman in her forties or fifties with COVID-19, enrolled during active disease. The V gene is TRBV28, the J gene TRBJ1-1; a possible D gene is TRBD1 (5 bases). The CDR3 sequence: CASSLTRDDTEAFF. CDR3 nucleotides: TGTGCCAGCAGTTTAACGCGGGACGACACTGAAGCTTTCTTT.